This T cell receptor beta chain came from a study of CD8+ T cells in alopecia areata. Study as a whole: Twice daily, treated patients received 5 to 10 mg of oral tofacitinib. The protocol delivered tofacitinib for 6 to 18 months, then withdrew it for 6 months.

Study-level findings and limits: It was lesional scalp, especially alopecia totalis/universalis, that showed higher clonality than normal scalp.

Germline CDR1 reads GTSNPN; CDR2 reads SVGIG (reference sequence). The V end lost 2 bases, the J end lost 0 bases, and 12 bases lay between the germline ends. The length of the CDR3 is 15 residues. There are a few counts of this clone. Its antigen remains unidentified. Sequencing relied on a cDNA template that was reverse transcribed from extracted RNA. Libraries were prepared by immunoSEQ multiplex PCR; TCRdb keeps only in-frame clonotypes and omits some of them. The table lists more than 150,000 clones, about 60% of them singletons, with 14% to 15% in the top ten. The specimen comprised CD4+ T cells sorted from blood, sampled at week 0. The clonotype was recovered from a human donor with alopecia areata. The V gene is TRBV30, the J gene TRBJ2-3, with D possibly being TRBD2 (6 bases). CDR3 amino acids: CAWSMDGSSTDTQYF. The DNA of the CDR3 is TGTGCCTGGAGTATGGACGGGAGTAGCACAGATACGCAGTATTTT.